The 8 T cell receptor beta chains in this list originate from one sample, sequenced in a study of cytomegalovirus exposure and HLA in healthy donors (dated by TCRdb to about 2017). Library method: the immunoSEQ multiplex PCR assay. For the multiplex PCR, a mixture combining 60 forward primers for TCR Vbeta segments and 13 reverse primers for TCR Jbeta segments was used. Imported from immuneACCESS, the table was reduced by TCRdb to in-frame sequences with V and J called. These copies leave out some clones; in studies compared against another copy, an unresolved V gene accounts for under half, and the cause of the remainder is not known. The table for this sample lists some 160,000 clones; approximately 80% of them were counted only once. The ten largest clones represent approximately 6.5% of the sample. Sequenced input: PBMCs. These receptors came from a male donor in good health and CMV-seropositive.

This clone appeared a single time. The V call is TRBV11-2, the J call TRBJ1-6, with D possibly TRBD1 on 5 matching bases. The CDR3 covers 15 residues. Germline V CDR1 and CDR2: SGHAT, FQNNGV. V was clipped by 7 bases and J by 2 bases, with 12 bases between them. CDR3 coding DNA: TGTGCCAGCACGCTCAGGGTGACCTATAATTCACCCCTCCACTTT. Translated, it gives CASTLRVTYNSPLHF.

The rearrangement links TRBV18 to TRBJ1-5; 7 nucleotides match TRBD1. CDR3 size: 14 residues. CDR1 and CDR2 (germline): KGHSH, LQKENI. V dropped 6 bases and J dropped 4; count of bases not matched to a gene: 6. The CDR3 region is CASSFGTDNQPQHF. DNA of the CDR3: TGTGCCAGCTCGTTCGGGACAGATAATCAGCCCCAGCATTTT. The whole variable domain, remainder taken from reference TRBV18 and TRBJ1-5, is NAGVMQNPRHLVRRRGQEARLRCSPMKGHSHVYWYRQLPEEGLKFMVYLQKENIIDESGMPKERFSAEFPKEGPSILRIQQVVRGDSAAYFCASSFGTDNQPQHFGDGTRLSIL.

The chain joins TRBV5-1 to TRBJ2-7; D gene unclear. Germline V gives CDR1 SGHRS, CDR2 YFSETQ. V lost 1 base and J lost 5, with 7 bases in between. The CDR3 totals 12 residues. The CDR3 DNA follows: TGCGCCAGCAGCTTGCGACGGGACGAGCAGTACTTC. Protein product: CASSLRRDEQYF. Based on the CDR3 plus reference TRBV5-1 and TRBJ2-7, the full variable domain is KAGVTQTPRYLIKTRGQQVTLSCSPISGHRSVSWYQQTPGQGLQFLFEYFSETQRNKGNFPGRFSGRQFSNSRSEMNVSTLELGDSALYLCASSLRRDEQYFGPGTRLTVT.

The chain uses TRBV6-5 and TRBJ2-1; D possibly corresponds to TRBD1 (6 bases). Per the germline V gene, CDR1 is MNHEY and CDR2 is SVGAGI. The V end was cut by 11 bases, the J end by 4 bases, with 15 bases between. The CDR3 has 13 amino acids. CDR3 bases: TGTGCCTTAGGGGGACCCTCTTACAATGAGCAGTTCTTC. Amino acids: CALGGPSYNEQFF.

This chain links TRBV5-1 with TRBJ1-2; 9 nucleotides match TRBD1. Germline loops: CDR1 SGHRS, CDR2 YFSETQ. V trimming: 4 bases; J trimming: 4 bases; junction bases outside the gene matches: 8. The CDR3 totals 15 residues. CDR3 nucleotide sequence: TGCGCCAGCAGCGGACCGGGACAGGGCCCCTATGGCTACACCTTC. This codes for CASSGPGQGPYGYTF. The full variable domain, rest sourced from reference TRBV5-1 and TRBJ1-2, is KAGVTQTPRYLIKTRGQQVTLSCSPISGHRSVSWYQQTPGQGLQFLFEYFSETQRNKGNFPGRFSGRQFSNSRSEMNVSTLELGDSALYLCASSGPGQGPYGYTFGSGTRLTVV.

This clone was seen a few times. The chain uses TRBV19 and TRBJ2-1; 12 bases map to TRBD2. J was trimmed by 4 bases and V by 3 bases; bases with no gene match: 4. Germline V gives CDR1 LNHDA, CDR2 SQIVND (reference sequence). The CDR3 is made up of 16 amino acids. The CDR3 spells CASSMTSGSSYNEQFF. CDR3 nucleotide sequence: TGTGCCAGTAGTATGACTAGCGGGAGTAGTTACAATGAGCAGTTCTTC. Combining the CDR3 with reference TRBV19 and TRBJ2-1 gives the whole variable domain DGGITQSPKYLFRKEGQNVTLSCEQNLNHDAMYWYRQDPGQGLRLIYYSQIVNDFQKGDIAEGYSVSREKKESFPLTVTSAQKNPTAFYLCASSMTSGSSYNEQFFGPGTRLTVL.

This chain links TRBV5-1 with TRBJ2-1; D is undetermined. The V gene's germline CDR1 is SGHRS and CDR2 YFSETQ. Trimming took off 6 bases at V and 0 bases at J, with 10 bases between the two ends. This CDR3 spans 14 amino acids. CDR3 protein: CASTSGYSYNEQFF. The CDR3 nucleotides are TGCGCCAGCACCTCAGGCTACTCCTACAATGAGCAGTTCTTC.

The V call is TRBV10-3, the J call TRBJ1-1; D is perhaps TRBD1 (6 bases). From germline, CDR1 is ENHRY and CDR2 SYGVKD. The CDR3 covers 17 residues. The V and J ends lost 0 bases and 0 bases respectively, with 14 bases between them. CDR3 residues: CAISESAGTPMNTEAFF. The CDR3, as DNA: TGTGCCATCAGTGAGTCCGCCGGGACACCCATGAACACTGAAGCTTTCTTT.